A selection of T cell receptor beta chains follows, all from one sample in a study of blood T cell repertoires in COVID-19. TCRdb keeps only in-frame clones here, not all; method: immunoSEQ multiplex PCR. The sample carries about 190,000 clones, around 90% recorded once. Sequenced material: peripheral blood. These TCRs come from a man aged 50-59 years with acute or convalescent COVID-19. Both conserved end residues are part of each CDR3. D genes are given only for firm matches. The listing skips clone size in some rows; elsewhere it reads once, few, many or a size class.

d_call: TRBD2
clone_size: NA
v_call: TRBV5-1
j_call: TRBJ2-3
cdr3_nt: TGCGCCAGCAGTGGTCTAGCGGGAGACGATACGCAGTATTTT
cdr3_aa: CASSGLAGDDTQYF

d_call: NA
clone_size: NA
v_call: TRBV9
j_call: TRBJ2-5
cdr3_nt: TGTGCCAGCAGCGGGGGACCGTATCTCGGGACACAAGAGACCCAGTACTTC
cdr3_aa: CASSGGPYLGTQETQYF

d_call: NA
clone_size: once
v_call: TRBV15
j_call: TRBJ2-5
cdr3_nt: TGTGCCACCAGCAGAGATCGAGGGCTACAAGAGACCCAGTACTTC
cdr3_aa: CATSRDRGLQETQYF

d_call: NA
clone_size: NA
v_call: TRBV6-6
j_call: TRBJ1-2
cdr3_nt: TGTGCCAGCAGTCAAGCCTACAGGGAATCGGATGGAGGCTACACCTTC
cdr3_aa: CASSQAYRESDGGYTF

d_call: TRBD2
clone_size: NA
v_call: TRBV24-1
j_call: TRBJ2-2
cdr3_nt: TGTGCCACCAGTGACTGGGGTAGCGGGGAGACCGGGGAGCTGTTTTTT
cdr3_aa: CATSDWGSGETGELFF

d_call: TRBD2
clone_size: NA
v_call: TRBV11-2
j_call: TRBJ2-7
cdr3_nt: TGTGCCAGCAGCTCAGCGGGGGACATACCCTACGAGCAGTACTTC
cdr3_aa: CASSSAGDIPYEQYF

d_call: NA
clone_size: NA
v_call: TRBV29-1
j_call: TRBJ1-2
cdr3_nt: TGCAGCGTTTTGCAGGGCAACTATGGCTACACCTTC
cdr3_aa: CSVLQGNYGYTF

d_call: NA
clone_size: NA
v_call: TRBV27
j_call: TRBJ2-1
cdr3_nt: TGTGCCAGCAGTTTATTTGCAGGGCCCAATGAGCAGTTCTTC
cdr3_aa: CASSLFAGPNEQFF

d_call: NA
clone_size: NA
v_call: TRBV3-1/TRBV3-2
j_call: TRBJ2-3
cdr3_nt: TGTGCCAGCAATCTGCGGGGCACAGATACGCAGTATTTT
cdr3_aa: CASNLRGTDTQYF

d_call: TRBD1
clone_size: NA
v_call: TRBV28
j_call: TRBJ2-7
cdr3_nt: TGTGCCAGCGACGTGGCCGGGACAGTCGCCCCTACCGAGCAGTACTTC
cdr3_aa: CASDVAGTVAPTEQYF

d_call: TRBD1
clone_size: NA
v_call: TRBV29-1
j_call: TRBJ2-5
cdr3_nt: TGCAGCGGAGGGACAGAGCAAGAGACCCAGTACTTC
cdr3_aa: CSGGTEQETQYF

d_call: NA
clone_size: NA
v_call: TRBV19
j_call: TRBJ2-5
cdr3_nt: TGTGCCAGTAGTCCAGGGGGGACAGAAGAGACCCAGTACTTC
cdr3_aa: CASSPGGTEETQYF

d_call: TRBD2
clone_size: NA
v_call: TRBV6-6
j_call: TRBJ2-1
cdr3_nt: TGTGCCAGCAGTTACCGCGAGCGGGAGGGCAGTGAGCAGTTCTTC
cdr3_aa: CASSYREREGSEQFF

d_call: NA
clone_size: NA
v_call: TRBV4-3
j_call: TRBJ1-5
cdr3_nt: TGCGCCAGCAGCCAAGACGAGAATCAGCCCCAGCATTTT
cdr3_aa: CASSQDENQPQHF

d_call: TRBD1
clone_size: few
v_call: TRBV28
j_call: TRBJ1-5
cdr3_nt: TGTGCCAGCAGTTTAGCCCCAAGACAGGGGGGGGCAAATAGCAATCAGCCCCAGCATTTT
cdr3_aa: CASSLAPRQGGANSNQPQHF

d_call: TRBD2
clone_size: NA
v_call: TRBV28
j_call: TRBJ2-7
cdr3_nt: TGTGCCAGCAGTTGGACTAGCGGCTACGAGCAGTACTTC
cdr3_aa: CASSWTSGYEQYF

d_call: NA
clone_size: NA
v_call: TRBV6-5
j_call: TRBJ2-3
cdr3_nt: TGTGCCACCCTGAGGGGTACAGGGAGCACAGATACGCAGTATTTT
cdr3_aa: CATLRGTGSTDTQYF

d_call: TRBD1
clone_size: NA
v_call: TRBV7-2
j_call: TRBJ1-4
cdr3_nt: TGTGCCAGCAGCTTATATCGGACAGGGAGCGAAAAACTGTTTTTT
cdr3_aa: CASSLYRTGSEKLFF